Listed below are T cell receptor beta chains from one sample, sequenced in a study of breast tumors, draining lymph nodes, adjacent tissues. Via MiXCR, TCRdb re-called the multiplex PCR reads, giving one row per CDR3 protein. The sample contains more than 250,000 distinct CDR3 sequences, 30% to 35% of which appear only once. Sequenced material: axillary lymph node tissue. These receptors came from a female donor with breast cancer. Some clones in this sample may be carry-over from other donors' samples. Both conserved end residues are part of each CDR3.

V,CDR3
TRBV5-8,CASSFRGNTGELFF
TRBV29-1,CSAGRLAGGANTGELFF
TRBV5-5,CASSFEPTSTWGETQYF
TRBV27,CASSTLGVNAGEPFF
TRBV7-9,CASSPGGRPLGSHEQYF
TRBV5-8,CASSIAASYGYTF
TRBV11-2,CASSARGRVTEAFF
TRBV28,CASSLYAGRSPLHF
TRBV29-1,CSVDSGGGQPQHF
TRBV12-3/TRBV12-4,CASSSGSYEQYF
TRBV30,CAWSVLVLGNTEAFF
TRBV7-9,CASRSNRGLQGSYNEQFF
TRBV5-8,CASSLSVGNTIYF
TRBV20-1,CSAANPRLAGYNEQFF
TRBV6-2/TRBV6-3,CASSPLQQGPNQPQHF
TRBV20-1,CSARTFNEQFF
TRBV2,CASSAQGTYGYTF
TRBV5-6,CASSWERAGGDTQYF
TRBV11-3,CASSLTPPGLAGATDTQYF
TRBV11-2,CASSLVSQGADTTGANVLTF
TRBV6-6,CASSRGYGTDTQYF
TRBV12-3/TRBV12-4,CASSFTLVAGGLGYTF
TRBV7-3,CASSLTGGAAYNEQFF
TRBV7-2,CASSLQQTSGSYEQYF
TRBV20-1,CSASRQGMDEQYF
TRBV6-5,CASSYLEDSQNQPQHF
TRBV7-9,CASSLTGQGDQPQHF
TRBV3-1,CASSQVTRGNEQFF
TRBV24-1,CATSGPDRNYGYTF
TRBV20-1,CSAGSRVGEETQYF
TRBV20-1,CSAEDRGIQYF
TRBV11-2,CASSLRRESSYEQYF
TRBV4-1,CASSQEGLVTGELFF
TRBV12-3/TRBV12-4,CASSLWDEKLFF
TRBV5-4,CASSSAGRASYEQYF
TRBV12-3/TRBV12-4,CASSFGPKNQPQHF
TRBV20-1,CSARGPMNTAAFF
TRBV2,CATRTGSSYEQYF
TRBV24-1,CATSDAGGVAGAAMDEQYF
TRBV5-1,CASSLVEPNTEAFF
TRBV18,CASSRRDRVGEQYF
TRBV12-5,CASGLVLMGAETQYF
TRBV11-2,CASRERVTARNTEAFF
TRBV5-4,CASSFRGTVSYEQYF
TRBV10-3,CAISERGSPNYGYTF
TRBV10-3,CAISEGGGQAFSGNTIYF
TRBV13,CASSPRDRPTDTQYF
TRBV28,CASSLPAYRGNYGYTF
TRBV7-3,CASSPTSGAASRETQYF
TRBV3-1,CASSQDLRGPQHF
TRBV7-9,CASSPPGLANNEKLFF
TRBV20-1,CSATGTSGRWEQYF
TRBV30,CAWSLGNSYNSPLHF
TRBV19,CASSIQKGSSYNEQFF
TRBV11-2,CASSLEHQETQYF
TRBV15,CATSRDPLAGKQFF
TRBV24-1,CATSSPGQGYNEQFF